This paragraph reports one T cell receptor (beta chain). The antigen it recognizes is unknown. Base qualities are not provided; no much larger clone lies one nucleotide away. This sample is drawn from a study of blood T cells in healthy people across ages (dated by TCRdb to 2014 to 2015). In the study overall: In model experiments, template switching captured roughly one uniquely barcoded TCR beta cDNA molecule for every two T cells. The study measured age-related changes in TCR beta repertoire diversity using deep sequencing normalized with unique cDNA molecular identifiers. The donors were divided into four age groups: young (average roughly 17 years), middle-aged (around 37), aged (approximately 59) and long-lived (about 79). To avoid experimental bias, donors of different ages were spread randomly across the sequencing lanes. Using the same blood draw, the study looked at two additional independent replicas of 1 million unique cDNA reads for two donors, one aged 18 to 30 and the other aged 80 or older. Beyond this particular receptor, the publication reports: The percentage of naive T cells measured by flow cytometry correlated strongly with observed TCR beta diversity. Donor CMV infection status was unknown, potentially confounding age-related changes in expanded clonotypes. Estimates of total diversity based on one million sequenced T cells were considered lower bounds and underestimates. Observed TCR beta diversity per million T cells fell roughly linearly with age, and a significant reduction was already apparent by age approximately 41. Compared with the aged group, more naive CD4+ T cells, fewer expanded clones and increased TCR diversity were shown by the long-lived group, suggesting age selection. Bulk unsorted PBMC profiling prevented conclusive comparison of naive and antigen-experienced compartments.

The library was produced with 5' RACE. TCRdb shows the sequencer as Illumina HiSeq 2500. A second PCR of about 6 to 11 cycles was performed with a sample-barcoded 5' primer and a J-beta primer mix. Each TCR beta cDNA molecule received a unique molecular identifier from a template-switch 5' adaptor carrying 12 random nucleotides. At least 3 million CDR3-containing paired-end reads were obtained from each sample. The Mint cDNA synthesis kit, primed by a TRBC-specific oligonucleotide, was used to synthesize first-strand cDNA from all RNA. Following uracil-DNA glycosylase treatment, all cDNA underwent a first 18-cycle PCR with the universal primers M1SS and BC2_uni_R. The paper's processing steps were these. Normalization of each sample was performed by random selection of 1 million high-quality reads, each carrying a distinct molecular identifier. Instead of being binned into consensus sequences, reads that shared molecular identifiers were thrown out. CDR3 identification, clonotype clustering and error correction used MiTCR with a Q25 quality threshold and the strictest error-elimination algorithm. A nonparametric unseen species model using Euler transformation provided a lower-bound estimate of total TCR beta diversity. TCRdb took the public reads, trimmed them with fastp at Q25, ran MiXCR for clone calling and kept in-frame beta chains. Here each entry gathers all rows of one CDR3 protein and keeps the most common genes and DNA. The V and J calls and clone size are TCRdb's, not the authors'. For this sample the table gives 650,000 to 1,000,000 distinct CDR3 sequences, of which 35% to 40% were detected only once. The ten largest clones capture 10% to 15% of the sample.

Systemically healthy Caucasian individuals from Russia, around 39 in total and aged about 6 to 100 years, were included as donors. Each donor gave ten milliliters of peripheral blood, drawn into EDTA-treated Vacutainer tubes. PBMCs were isolated by Ficoll-Paque density-gradient centrifugation, with at least 6 million obtained per sample. Total RNA was extracted from PBMCs with Trizol reagent, with at least 6 micrograms obtained per sample. For every donor, flow cytometry on a PBMC aliquot measured the percentage of naive CD45RAhigh/CD27high T cells. The CDR3 has 13 amino acids, counting the end cysteine and phenylalanine. Just CDR3 DNA is preserved here, 39 bases in frame from base 1. Based on the germline V gene, the CDR1 and CDR2 sequences are MNHEY and SVGEGT. Cut back by 6 bases and 3 bases, the V and J ends lie 12 bases apart.

The sequence joins TRBV6-2 or TRBV6-3 to TRBJ2-7, with TRBD1 tentatively as D gene (6 bases match). Sequencing was carried out using blood. The clonotype comes from a man aged 18 to 29 in good health. The DNA sequence follows: TGTGCCAGCAGCCCCGGACAGATCTACGAGCAGTACTTC. It specifies CASSPGQIYEQYF.